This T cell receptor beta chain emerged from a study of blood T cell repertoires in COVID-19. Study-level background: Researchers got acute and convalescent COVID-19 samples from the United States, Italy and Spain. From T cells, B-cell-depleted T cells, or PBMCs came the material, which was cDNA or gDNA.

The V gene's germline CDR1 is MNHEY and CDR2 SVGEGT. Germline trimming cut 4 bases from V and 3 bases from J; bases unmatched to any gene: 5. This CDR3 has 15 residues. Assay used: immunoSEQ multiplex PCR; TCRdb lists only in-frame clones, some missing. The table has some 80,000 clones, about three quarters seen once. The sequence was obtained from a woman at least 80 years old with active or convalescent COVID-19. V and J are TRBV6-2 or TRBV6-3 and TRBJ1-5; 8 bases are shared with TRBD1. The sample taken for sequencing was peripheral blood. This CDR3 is CASSSGQGNNQPQHF. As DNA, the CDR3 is TGTGCCAGCAGTTCAGGACAGGGAAACAATCAGCCCCAGCATTTT.